These 27 T cell receptor beta chains share one sample of origin, sequenced in a study of CD8+CD57+ T cells in acquired aplastic anemia. Patients chosen for sequencing had CD8+CD57+ cells that had expanded, as shown by flow cytometry. For CDR3 and TCR beta VDJ profiling, genomic DNA was the template used. MiXCR, applied by TCRdb to the reads, yields one record per CDR3 protein. The sample yields around 290,000 distinct CDR3 sequences, under 60% seen once. The material sequenced was sorted CD4+, CD8+, or CD8+CD57+ T cells (not recorded which) from PBMCs. These receptors came from a human donor with aplastic anemia.

This clonotype was picked up a small number of times. DNA of the CDR3: TGTGCCAGCAGGGGGCGCACCGGGGAGCTGTTTTTT. Amino acids: CASRGRTGELFF. V usage is TRBV6-5 and J usage is TRBJ2-2; D might be TRBD1 (5 bases). Germline V CDR1 and CDR2: MNHEY, SVGAGI. The germline V and J ends were trimmed by 6 bases and 4 bases, with 6 bases remaining between them. The length of the CDR3 is 12 residues.

Details on this clonotype: Relative to the germline gene, one junction end is altered; a read error may explain this. The chain links TRBV20-1 to TRBJ2-1; D gene ambiguous. Germline loops: CDR1 DFQATT, CDR2 SNEGSKA (reference sequence). The CDR3 sequence is 12 residues long. CDR3 amino acids: CSARNRYNEQFF. For the CDR3, the DNA is TGCAGCGCTAGAAACAGATACAATGAGCAGTTCTTC.

The CDR3 DNA is TGTGCCAGTAGGGAGACAGGGTCTTCACCGAATTCACCCCTCCACTTT. This encodes CASRETGSSPNSPLHF. This rearrangement joins TRBV19 to TRBJ1-6; 7 nucleotides line up with TRBD1. Germline V CDR1 and CDR2: LNHDA, SQIVND (reference sequence). This CDR3 is built from 16 residues. With 6 bases clipped from V and 7 bases from J, the junction kept 12 bases outside the gene matches.

The chain employs TRBV19 and TRBJ1-2; 7 bases map to TRBD1. CDR1 is LNHDA, CDR2 SQIVND, per germline (reference sequence). The ends lost 9 bases at V and 6 bases at J; junction bases unmatched: 13. The CDR3 totals 14 residues. The CDR3 region is CASHNRGIADGYTF. In DNA form, the CDR3 reads TGTGCCAGCCACAACAGGGGCATAGCGGATGGCTACACCTTC.

The CDR3 protein is CASSWQGSSVNSPLHF. The DNA for the CDR3 is TGTGCCAGTAGTTGGCAGGGCAGTTCGGTTAATTCACCCCTCCACTTT. V usage is TRBV19 and J usage is TRBJ1-6; a possible D gene is TRBD1 (5 bases). The CDR3 spans 16 residues. The germline V and J ends were trimmed by 5 bases and 6 bases, with 17 bases remaining between them. CDR1 LNHDA and CDR2 SQIVND come from the germline V gene (reference sequence).

The chain combines TRBV5-1 with TRBJ1-1; D is undetermined. This CDR3 is 13 amino acids long. In germline, CDR1 is SGHRS, CDR2 YFSETQ. The V and J ends lost 1 base and 5 bases respectively, with 9 bases between them. This CDR3 is CASSLPLGTEAFF. The CDR3 nucleotides read TGCGCCAGCAGCTTGCCTTTGGGGACTGAAGCTTTCTTT.

The chain joins TRBV9 to TRBJ1-1, with D uncertain. The CDR3 runs to 12 residues. Germline assignment: CDR1 SGDLS and CDR2 YYNGEE. The V end was cut by 8 bases, the J end by 3 bases, with 11 bases between. The CDR3 spells CASAGEYTEAFF. CDR3 sequence (DNA): TGTGCCAGTGCGGGAGAGTACACTGAAGCTTTCTTT.

The table lists this clonotype with many counts. The chain couples TRBV7-9 to TRBJ2-5; D possibly uses TRBD1 or TRBD2 (5 bases each). The CDR3 contains 17 residues. Per germline, CDR1 SEHNR and CDR2 FQNEAQ (reference sequence). V shed 7 bases and J shed 2 bases, with 23 bases lying between them. DNA of the CDR3: TGTGCCAGCACCTTCACGCTGGGACGTAACTTTCAAGAGACCCAGTACTTC. This codes for CASTFTLGRNFQETQYF. The full variable domain, its missing parts supplied by reference TRBV7-9 and TRBJ2-5, is DTGVSQNPRHKITKRGQNVTFRCDPISEHNRLYWYRQTLGQGPEFLTYFQNEAQLEKSRLLSDRFSAERPKGSFSTLEIQRTEQGDSAMYLCASTFTLGRNFQETQYFGPGTRLLVL.

This clonotype was recorded a few times. The chain recombines TRBV10-3 with TRBJ2-5, with 9 bases lining up with TRBD1. Germline CDR1 ENHRY, CDR2 SYGVKD. This CDR3 comprises 14 residues. The V segment lost 6 bases and the J segment 1 base; nucleotides outside the gene matches: 3. The CDR3 loop reads CAISPTGGQETQYF. CDR3 DNA sequence: TGTGCCATCAGCCCGACAGGGGGCCAAGAGACCCAGTACTTC.

V and J are TRBV20-1 and TRBJ2-1; 8 nucleotides match TRBD2. Germline V gene data show CDR1 as DFQATT and CDR2 as SNEGSKA (reference sequence). J gave up 9 bases and V 2 bases, and 9 bases lay outside the gene matches. This CDR3 has 14 amino acids. The CDR3 DNA reads as TGCAGTGCTAGACGTACGGGGGGGCTAGGTGAGCAGTTCTTC. As protein: CSARRTGGLGEQFF.

J is TRBJ2-1 and V is TRBV13; D unclear. Trimming left V 5 bases short and J 2 bases short, with 16 bases between. The CDR3 is 16 amino acids. CDR1 and CDR2 from the germline V gene are PRHDT and FYEKMQ (reference sequence). The CDR3 here is CASSPLYATAYNEQFF. The CDR3, as DNA: TGTGCCAGCAGCCCCCTGTACGCGACTGCCTACAATGAGCAGTTCTTC.

The J gene is TRBJ1-6, the V gene TRBV7-2; 12 nucleotides agree with TRBD1. Looked up from germline, CDR1 is SGHTA and CDR2 is FQGNSA. Unmatched junction bases numbered 15, after V lost 8 bases and J lost 7 bases. This CDR3 spans 18 amino acids. The CDR3 region is CASSPGTGGAGRNSPLHF. CDR3 DNA sequence: TGTGCCAGCTCCCCCGGGACAGGGGGCGCGGGTAGAAATTCACCCCTCCACTTT.

V is TRBV29-1 and J is TRBJ1-2; maybe TRBD1 (6 bases). Germline V gene sequence: CDR1 SQVTM, CDR2 ANQGSEA. The CDR3 consists of 11 residues. The CDR3 is CSQRGANGYTF. The CDR3 DNA reads as TGCAGTCAAAGGGGGGCAAATGGCTACACCTTC.

On this clonotype: The junction departs from germline at one end; a sequencing error may be responsible. This chain joins TRBV12-3 or TRBV12-4 and TRBJ1-2; D is unresolved. The CDR3 is 14 residues long. The CDR3 loop is CASSFGLRNYGYTF. The CDR3 region has the DNA TGTGCCAGCAGTTTCGGATTGCGAAACTACGGCTACACCTTC.

The sample holds many counts of this clonotype. As DNA, the CDR3 is TGTGCCAGCAGGCCGACAGGGTCCTACAATGAGCAGTTCTTC. Its protein product is CASRPTGSYNEQFF. The rearrangement links TRBV12-3 or TRBV12-4 to TRBJ2-1, with 7 bases fitting TRBD1. This CDR3 is 14 amino acids long. After removal of 6 bases from V and 1 base from J, the junction contained 3 bases not matched to a gene.

Regarding this clonotype: This could be a read error, since a much larger clone is one nucleotide away. The J gene is TRBJ1-2, the V gene TRBV12-3 or TRBV12-4; D might be TRBD1 (5 bases). CDR3 size: 16 residues. The CDR3 DNA reads as TGTGCCAGCAGTTTAGGGGCAGGGAGGGATTTCTATGGCTGCACCTTC. Its translation is CASSLGAGRDFYGCTF.

This clonotype was picked up a small number of times. The chain combines TRBV20-1 with TRBJ2-5; D possibly corresponds to TRBD2 (7 bases). The CDR3 totals 13 residues. V lost 2 bases and J lost 4, with 11 bases in between. CDR1 and CDR2 from the germline V gene are DFQATT and SNEGSKA (reference sequence). CDR3 amino acids: CSARRRGGETQYF. Written as DNA, the CDR3 is TGCAGTGCTAGACGAAGGGGGGGAGAGACCCAGTACTTC.

In its sample, this clonotype was seen many times. The chain joins TRBV5-1 to TRBJ1-5, with TRBD1 matching 7 bases. The junction had 7 bases not matched to a gene; V was cut back by 2 bases and J by 2 bases. The CDR3 spans 16 residues. Germline V CDR1 and CDR2: SGHRS, YFSETQ. Here the CDR3 reads CASSFDRVYGNQPQHF. CDR3 DNA sequence: TGCGCCAGCAGCTTCGACAGGGTATACGGCAATCAGCCCCAGCATTTT.

This clonotype showed up just a few times. The chain carries TRBV5-4 and TRBJ1-2, with a weak D call TRBD1 (5 bases). This CDR3 has 16 residues. The germline CDR1 and CDR2 sequences are SGHNT and YYREEE (reference sequence). Trimming pared 0 bases from V and 0 bases from J, leaving 12 bases between. CDR3 region: CASSLGGGSTNYGYTF. The CDR3 nucleotides are TGTGCCAGCAGCTTGGGGGGGGGGTCGACTAACTATGGCTACACCTTC.

Notes on this clonotype: A much more abundant neighbour one base away suggests this may be a read error. The chain carries TRBV20-1 and TRBJ2-5; 11 bases agree with TRBD2. The junction had 19 bases not matched to a gene; V was cut back by 4 bases and J by 3 bases. This CDR3 is built from 19 residues. Germline V CDR1 and CDR2: DFQATT, SNEGSKA (reference sequence). The CDR3 nucleotides read TGCAGTGCTACCCTAGTGCCGAGACTAGCGGGAAGGAGGGAAGAGACCCAGTACTTC. This encodes CSATLVPRLAGRREETQYF.

In its sample, this clonotype was seen many times. The chain joins TRBV12-3 or TRBV12-4 to TRBJ1-2, with TRBD1 identical over 8 bases. Trimming took 5 bases from V and 4 from J; bases not matched to a gene: 9. The CDR3 covers 15 residues. CDR3 residues: CASSPQGAFSYGYTF. The CDR3 DNA reads TGTGCCAGCAGTCCCCAGGGGGCGTTCTCCTATGGCTACACCTTC.

The rearrangement uses TRBV10-2 and TRBJ1-6, with D possibly being TRBD1 (6 bases). The CDR3 has 14 amino acids. The ends were cut back, 2 bases at V and 7 bases at J, with 9 bases in the middle. Looked up from germline, CDR1 is WSHSY and CDR2 is SAAADI. The chain's CDR3 is CASSEGTSNSPLHF. DNA of the CDR3: TGCGCCAGCAGTGAGGGGACATCCAATTCACCCCTCCACTTT.

This sequence joins TRBV15 and TRBJ2-7, with 9 bases fitting TRBD2. The V and J ends lost 4 bases and 6 bases, in that order; junction bases with no gene match: 16. The CDR3 consists of 17 residues. The germline gives CDR1 LNHNV, CDR2 YYDKDF (reference sequence). The CDR3 is CATSTEKYGGRAREQYF. CDR3 nucleotide sequence: TGTGCCACCAGCACTGAGAAGTACGGCGGGAGGGCCCGCGAGCAGTACTTC.

This rearrangement joins TRBV7-6 to TRBJ1-2; maybe TRBD1 (6 bases). Per germline, CDR1 SGHVS and CDR2 FNYEAQ. V lost 4 bases to trimming and J lost 3 bases, with 15 bases between them. The CDR3 is 15 residues long. The CDR3 region is CASSSFQQGYYGYTF. The CDR3 DNA follows: TGTGCCAGCAGCTCCTTTCAACAGGGATACTATGGCTACACCTTC. Drawing the rest from reference TRBV7-6 and TRBJ1-2, the complete variable domain is GAGVSQSPRYKVTKRGQDVALRCDPISGHVSLYWYRQALGQGPEFLTYFNYEAQQDKSGLPNDRFSAERPEGSISTLTIQRTEQRDSAMYRCASSSFQQGYYGYTFGSGTRLTVV.

The chain couples TRBV7-8 to TRBJ1-3; D ambiguous. V lost 1 base, J lost 8 bases, and 9 bases lay in between. The germline V gene encodes CDR1 SGHVS and CDR2 FQNEAQ. This CDR3 has 13 amino acids. This CDR3 is CASSLGRADTIYF. As DNA, the CDR3 is TGTGCCAGCAGCTTAGGGAGGGCGGACACCATATATTTT.

J is TRBJ2-5 and V is TRBV7-2, with D perhaps TRBD1 (6 bases). Trimming removed 7 bases at V and 4 bases at J, with 16 bases between. Germline-derived CDR1 and CDR2 are SGHTA and FQGNSA. CDR3 length: 14 residues. The CDR3 sequence is CASTSGQGRETQYF. Written as DNA, the CDR3 is TGTGCCAGCACCTCGGGGCAGGGGAGAGAGACCCAGTACTTC.

The V gene is TRBV14, the J gene TRBJ2-7, with a tentative D call TRBD2 (6 bases). The germline V gene has CDR1 SGHDN and CDR2 FVKESK. The CDR3 extends over 13 amino acids. V lost 3 bases and J 3 bases, leaving 9 bases between the germline ends. The CDR3, as DNA: TGTGCCAGCAGCCAGGGACTGGGCTACGAGCAGTACTTC. This translates into CASSQGLGYEQYF.